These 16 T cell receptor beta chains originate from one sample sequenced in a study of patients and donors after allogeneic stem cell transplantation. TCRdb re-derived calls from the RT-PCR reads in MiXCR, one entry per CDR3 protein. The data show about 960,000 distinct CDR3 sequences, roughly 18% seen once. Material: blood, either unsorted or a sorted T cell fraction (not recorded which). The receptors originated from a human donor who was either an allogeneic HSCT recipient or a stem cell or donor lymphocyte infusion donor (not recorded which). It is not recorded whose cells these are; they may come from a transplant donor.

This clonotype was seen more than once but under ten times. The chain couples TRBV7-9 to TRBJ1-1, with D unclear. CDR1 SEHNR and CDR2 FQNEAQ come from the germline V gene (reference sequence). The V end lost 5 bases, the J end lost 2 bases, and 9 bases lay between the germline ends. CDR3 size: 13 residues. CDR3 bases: TGTGCCAGCAGCCAGAGACGCAACACTGAAGCTTTCTTT. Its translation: CASSQRRNTEAFF.

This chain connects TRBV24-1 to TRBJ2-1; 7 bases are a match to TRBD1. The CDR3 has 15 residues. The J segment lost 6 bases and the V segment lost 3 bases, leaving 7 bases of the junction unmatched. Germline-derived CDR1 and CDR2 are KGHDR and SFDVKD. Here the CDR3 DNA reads TGTGCCACCAGTGATCCCGGACAGGTTCCCAATGAGCAGTTCTTC. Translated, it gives CATSDPGQVPNEQFF.

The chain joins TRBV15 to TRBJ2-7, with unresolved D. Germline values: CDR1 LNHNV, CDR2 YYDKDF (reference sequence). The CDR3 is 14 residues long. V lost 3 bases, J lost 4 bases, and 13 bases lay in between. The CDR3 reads CATSRGNPGYEQYF. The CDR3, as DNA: TGTGCCACCAGCAGGGGAAATCCTGGTTACGAGCAGTACTTC.

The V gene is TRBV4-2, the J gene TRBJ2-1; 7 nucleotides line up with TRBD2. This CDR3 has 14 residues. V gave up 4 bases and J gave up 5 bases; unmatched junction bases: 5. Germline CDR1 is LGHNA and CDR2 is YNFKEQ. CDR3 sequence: CASSLRRGDNEQFF. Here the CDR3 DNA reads TGTGCCAGCAGCCTCCGTCGGGGGGACAATGAGCAGTTCTTC.

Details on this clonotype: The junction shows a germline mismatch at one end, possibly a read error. The CDR3 DNA reads TGTGCCAGCACCCCAGAGGTGGATGACCTTCTTCCGGAGATTTTC. Translation: CASTPEVDDLLPEIF. The V and J genes are TRBV6-1 and TRBJ2-5; D gene ambiguous. This CDR3 contains 15 residues. The germline CDR1 and CDR2 sequences are MNHNS and SASEGT.

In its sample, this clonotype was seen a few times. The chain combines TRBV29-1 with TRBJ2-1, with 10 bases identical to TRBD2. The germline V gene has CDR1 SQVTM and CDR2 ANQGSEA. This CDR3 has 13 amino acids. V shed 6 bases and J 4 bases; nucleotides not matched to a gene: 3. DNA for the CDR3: TGCAGCGTGACTAGCGGGTTTTACAATGAGCAGTTCTTC. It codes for CSVTSGFYNEQFF.

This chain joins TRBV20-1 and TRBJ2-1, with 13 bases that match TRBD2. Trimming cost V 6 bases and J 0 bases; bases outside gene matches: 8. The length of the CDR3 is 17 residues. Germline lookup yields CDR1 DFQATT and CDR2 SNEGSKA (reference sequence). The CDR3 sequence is CSAPGLAGPSSYNEQFF. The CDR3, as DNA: TGCAGTGCCCCGGGACTAGCGGGGCCGAGCTCCTACAATGAGCAGTTCTTC.

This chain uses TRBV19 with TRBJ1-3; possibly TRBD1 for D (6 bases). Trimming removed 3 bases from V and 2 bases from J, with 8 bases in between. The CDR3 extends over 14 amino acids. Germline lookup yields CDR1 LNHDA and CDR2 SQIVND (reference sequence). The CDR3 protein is CASSMWTAGNTIYF. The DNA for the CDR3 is TGTGCCAGTAGTATGTGGACAGCTGGAAACACCATATATTTT.

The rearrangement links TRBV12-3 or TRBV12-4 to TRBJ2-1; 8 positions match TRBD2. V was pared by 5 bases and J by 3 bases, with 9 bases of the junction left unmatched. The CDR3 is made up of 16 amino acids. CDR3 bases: TGTGCCAGCAGTCCTGGCCGGCTAGCGGGCTACAATGAGCAGTTCTTC. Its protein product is CASSPGRLAGYNEQFF.

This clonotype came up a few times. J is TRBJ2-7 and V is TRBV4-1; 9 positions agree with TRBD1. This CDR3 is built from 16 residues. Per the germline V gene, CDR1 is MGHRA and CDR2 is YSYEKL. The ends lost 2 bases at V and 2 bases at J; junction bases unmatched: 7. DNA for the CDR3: TGCGCCAGCAGCCAATTTAAGGACAGGGGCCCCTACGAGCAGTACTTC. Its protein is CASSQFKDRGPYEQYF.

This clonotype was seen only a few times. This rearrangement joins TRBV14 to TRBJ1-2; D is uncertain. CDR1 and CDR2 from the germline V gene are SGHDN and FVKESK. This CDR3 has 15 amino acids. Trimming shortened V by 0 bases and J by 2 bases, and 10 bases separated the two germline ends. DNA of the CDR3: TGTGCCAGCAGCCAAGACGGGGTCCTCAACTATGGCTACACCTTC. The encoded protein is CASSQDGVLNYGYTF.

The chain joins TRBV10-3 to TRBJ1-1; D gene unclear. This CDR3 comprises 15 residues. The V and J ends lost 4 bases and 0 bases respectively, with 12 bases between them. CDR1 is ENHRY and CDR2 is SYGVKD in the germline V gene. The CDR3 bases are TGTGCCATCAGTGGGGCAGCTAGCATGAACACTGAAGCTTTCTTT. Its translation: CAISGAASMNTEAFF.

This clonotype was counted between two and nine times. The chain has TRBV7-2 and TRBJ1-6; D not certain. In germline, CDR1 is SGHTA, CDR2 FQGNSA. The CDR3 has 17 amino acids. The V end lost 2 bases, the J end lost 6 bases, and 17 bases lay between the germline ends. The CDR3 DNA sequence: TGTGCCAGCAGCTTATTCGGGGTGGGCAGAGCTAATTCACCCCTCCACTTT. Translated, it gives CASSLFGVGRANSPLHF.

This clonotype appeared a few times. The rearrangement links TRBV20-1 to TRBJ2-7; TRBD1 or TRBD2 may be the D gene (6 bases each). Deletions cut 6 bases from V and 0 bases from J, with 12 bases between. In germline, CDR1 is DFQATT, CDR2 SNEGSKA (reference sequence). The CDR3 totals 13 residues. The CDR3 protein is CSAGGGGSYEQYF. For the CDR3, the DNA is TGCAGTGCCGGCGGAGGGGGCTCCTACGAGCAGTACTTC.

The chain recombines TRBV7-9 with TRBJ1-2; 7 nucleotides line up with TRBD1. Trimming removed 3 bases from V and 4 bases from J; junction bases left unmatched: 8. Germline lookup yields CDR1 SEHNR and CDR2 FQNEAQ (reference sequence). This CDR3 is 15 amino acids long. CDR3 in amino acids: CASSLEQGSIYGYTF. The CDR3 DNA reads TGTGCCAGCAGCTTGGAACAGGGGTCTATCTATGGCTACACCTTC.

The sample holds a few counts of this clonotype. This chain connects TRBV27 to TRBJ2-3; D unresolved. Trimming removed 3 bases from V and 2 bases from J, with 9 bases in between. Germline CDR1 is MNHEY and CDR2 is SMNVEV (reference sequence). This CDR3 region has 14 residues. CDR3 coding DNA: TGTGCCAGCAGTTTGGCGATTTCCACAGATACGCAGTATTTT. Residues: CASSLAISTDTQYF.